This T cell receptor (beta chain) was identified during a study of blood T cell repertoires in COVID-19. This clone was detected only once. Sequencing was performed with immunoSEQ multiplex PCR; in TCRdb, only in-frame clones are kept and a portion is missing. Among 250,000 to 350,000 clones listed, around 88% were seen once. This clonotype was obtained from a woman aged 25 to 39 who had recovered from COVID-19. The sequencing sample was made of peripheral blood.

The CDR3: CASSLTGGGYNEQFF. For the CDR3, the DNA is TGCGCCAGCAGCTTGACTGGGGGCGGGTACAATGAGCAGTTCTTC. The genes are TRBV5-1 and TRBJ2-1; tentative D call: TRBD1 (6 bases). From germline, CDR1 is SGHRS and CDR2 YFSETQ. CDR3 length: 15 residues. Between the trimmed V and J ends, which lost 1 base and 4 bases, there was a span of 12 bases.